These 29 T cell receptor beta chains were sequenced from one sample in a study of blood T cell repertoires in COVID-19. Profiling relied on immunoSEQ multiplex PCR, and the TCRdb table lists in-frame clones only, not all of them. The sample carries 180,000 or so clones, 85% recorded once. The material sequenced was peripheral blood. These TCRs come from a woman aged 55-75 years with acute or convalescent COVID-19.

This chain joins TRBV7-3 and TRBJ1-1; D not certain. There are 14 residues in the CDR3. Trimming stripped 5 bases from V and 0 bases from J, with 10 bases between. Germline V gene lookup returns CDR1 SGHTA and CDR2 FQGTGA. CDR3 sequence (DNA): TGTGCCAGCAGCCCCGGACTGTTGAACACTGAAGCTTTCTTT. Residues: CASSPGLLNTEAFF.

The rearrangement joins TRBV6-5 to TRBJ1-1; maybe TRBD1 (5 bases). Trimming left V 0 bases short and J 6 bases short, with 8 bases between. Germline values: CDR1 MNHEY, CDR2 SVGAGI. CDR3 length equals 13 residues. The CDR3 DNA follows: TGTGCCAGCAGTTACTCCGGGGGGGCTGAAGCTTTCTTT. Translating it yields CASSYSGGAEAFF.

The gene calls are TRBV5-1 and TRBJ1-1; possibly TRBD1 for D (6 bases). V lost 0 bases and J 7 bases, leaving 19 bases between the germline ends. Per germline, CDR1 SGHRS and CDR2 YFSETQ. The CDR3 length is 16 residues. The CDR3 region is CASSLEQGTLRREAFF. CDR3 DNA: TGCGCCAGCAGCTTGGAGCAGGGGACGCTCCGCCGTGAAGCTTTCTTT.

V and J are TRBV24-1 and TRBJ1-5; 7 bases map to TRBD1. Germline-derived CDR1 and CDR2 are KGHDR and SFDVKD. The CDR3 has 15 residues. The V gene end was trimmed by 4 bases and the J gene end by 7 bases; junction bases not matched to a gene: 9. The CDR3 protein is CATSEGQASGQPQHF. CDR3 DNA: TGTGCCACCAGTGAAGGACAGGCCTCGGGGCAGCCCCAGCATTTT.

The CDR3 region is CASSPMGRSDTQYF. CDR3 in DNA: TGTGCCAGCAGTCCCATGGGCAGATCAGATACGCAGTATTTT. The gene calls are TRBV6-4 and TRBJ2-3; D ambiguous. From germline, CDR1 is MRHNA and CDR2 SNTAGT. CDR3 size: 14 residues. V lost 5 bases and J 4 bases, leaving 13 bases between the germline ends.

The CDR3 nucleotides are TGTGCCAGCAGCTTAGGGCTAGCGGGAGGGTACGAGCAGTACGTC. Translating it yields CASSLGLAGGYEQYV. The chain links TRBV7-8 to TRBJ2-7; TRBD2 matches 12 bases. J lost 4 bases, V lost 1 base, and 2 bases had no gene match. The CDR3 runs 15 residues. Germline V gene data show CDR1 as SGHVS and CDR2 as FQNEAQ.

The rearrangement joins TRBV19 to TRBJ1-5; no reliable D call. Trimming removed 0 bases at V and 7 bases at J, with 10 bases between. The CDR3 is 14 amino acids. From germline, CDR1 is LNHDA and CDR2 SQIVND (reference sequence). CDR3 amino acids: CASSIDAGRQPQHF. In DNA, the CDR3 is TGTGCCAGTAGTATAGATGCCGGGAGGCAGCCCCAGCATTTT. Combining the CDR3 with reference TRBV19 and TRBJ1-5 gives the whole variable domain DGGITQSPKYLFRKEGQNVTLSCEQNLNHDAMYWYRQDPGQGLRLIYYSQIVNDFQKGDIAEGYSVSREKKESFPLTVTSAQKNPTAFYLCASSIDAGRQPQHFGDGTRLSIL.

This chain links TRBV6-1 with TRBJ2-5; 8 nucleotides match TRBD2. Losses at the gene ends were 3 bases for V and 5 bases for J; bases not matched to a gene: 8. Germline CDR1 MNHNS, CDR2 SASEGT. This CDR3 comprises 15 residues. This CDR3 reads CASSDRGASGETQYF. The DNA for the CDR3 is TGTGCCAGCAGTGATAGGGGGGCTAGCGGGGAGACCCAGTACTTC.

V usage is TRBV3-1 (or the pseudogene TRBV3-2) and J usage is TRBJ2-7, with no clear D. The CDR3 contains 14 residues. Trimming pared 1 base from V and 2 bases from J, leaving 9 bases between. Germline V lookup: CDR1 LGHDT, CDR2 YNNKEL (reference sequence). CDR3 DNA sequence: TGTGCCAGCAGCCAAGGGTCTGGGCCCTACGAGCAGTACTTC. This sequence encodes CASSQGSGPYEQYF.

CDR3 coding DNA: TGCGCCAGCAGCTTCGGGACAGTAGATGGCTACACCTTC. Its protein is CASSFGTVDGYTF. The chain uses TRBV5-1 and TRBJ1-2; the match to TRBD1 covers 7 bases. Unmatched junction bases numbered 4, after V lost 2 bases and J lost 6 bases. This CDR3 has 13 residues. CDR1 and CDR2 (germline): SGHRS, YFSETQ.

The V gene is TRBV5-4, the J gene TRBJ1-1, with 8 positions matching TRBD1. The J segment lost 6 bases and the V segment lost 0 bases, leaving 1 base of the junction unmatched. The CDR3 totals 13 residues. CDR1 SGHNT and CDR2 YYREEE come from the germline V gene (reference sequence). This chain's CDR3 is CASSLAGGSEAFF. CDR3 nucleotides: TGTGCCAGCAGCTTGGCAGGGGGCTCTGAAGCTTTCTTT.

This chain links TRBV7-9 with TRBJ2-2; D possibly corresponds to TRBD2 (5 bases). The CDR3 sequence is 17 residues long. Germline V gene lookup returns CDR1 SEHNR and CDR2 FQNEAQ (reference sequence). V lost 3 bases and J lost 6, with 20 bases in between. Written as DNA, the CDR3 is TGTGCCAGCAGCTTCATCTCCCTAGCCCCAAGGTCCGGGGAGCTGTTTTTT. It specifies CASSFISLAPRSGELFF.

The rearrangement links TRBV19 to TRBJ2-3, with 8 bases identical to TRBD2. J was trimmed by 9 bases and V by 6 bases; bases with no gene match: 5. CDR1 and CDR2 from the germline V gene are LNHDA and SQIVND (reference sequence). The CDR3 runs 12 residues. The CDR3 nucleotides read TGTGCCAGTAGGGATAGCGGGATGACGCAGTATTTT. It translates to CASRDSGMTQYF. Based on the CDR3 plus reference TRBV19 and TRBJ2-3, the full variable domain is DGGITQSPKYLFRKEGQNVTLSCEQNLNHDAMYWYRQDPGQGLRLIYYSQIVNDFQKGDIAEGYSVSREKKESFPLTVTSAQKNPTAFYLCASRDSGMTQYFGPGTRLTVL.

The rearrangement links TRBV28 to TRBJ1-2; D uncertain. Trimming shortened V by 5 bases and J by 8 bases, and 15 bases separated the two germline ends. The germline V gene encodes CDR1 MDHEN and CDR2 SYDVKM. The CDR3 sequence is 13 residues long. CDR3 sequence (DNA): TGTGCCAGCAGTCCTTTACAGAGAGTCGGCTACACCTTC. Its protein product is CASSPLQRVGYTF.

A few counts support this clone. Within the sample, other DNA sequences also encode this same CDR3. The rearrangement joins TRBV15 to TRBJ1-2; TRBD1 matches 8 bases. Losses at the gene ends were 3 bases for V and 2 bases for J; bases not matched to a gene: 2. There are 14 residues in the CDR3. CDR1 is LNHNV and CDR2 is YYDKDF in the germline V gene (reference sequence). The CDR3 DNA is TGTGCCACCAGCAGGGACAGGGCCAACTATGGCTACACCTTC. Protein: CATSRDRANYGYTF.

The chain links TRBV6-5 to TRBJ2-7, with a possible D match to TRBD2 (5 bases). The CDR3 contains 12 residues. V was trimmed by 2 bases and J by 5 bases, leaving 7 bases between them. CDR1 is MNHEY and CDR2 is SVGAGI in the germline V gene. The CDR3 spells CASSYAGDEQYF. The CDR3 bases are TGTGCCAGCAGTTACGCCGGGGACGAGCAGTACTTC.

The CDR3 sequence is CASSRTGTGNTIYF. CDR3 sequence (DNA): TGTGCCAGCAGCCGAACAGGGACTGGAAACACCATATATTTT. The V gene is TRBV3-1 (or the pseudogene TRBV3-2), the J gene TRBJ1-3; perhaps TRBD1 as D (6 bases). The CDR3 has 14 residues. The germline V gene has CDR1 LGHDT and CDR2 YNNKEL (reference sequence). V shed 4 bases and J shed 2 bases, with 9 bases lying between them.

CDR3 in DNA: TGTGCCAGCAGTGAACCCGGGACAGTCACTGAAGCTTTCTTT. Protein sequence: CASSEPGTVTEAFF. The J gene is TRBJ1-1, the V gene TRBV25-1; the match to TRBD1 covers 7 bases. CDR1 is MGHDK and CDR2 is SYGVNS in the germline V gene. J lost 4 bases, V lost 2 bases, and 4 bases had no gene match. The CDR3 is made up of 14 amino acids.

The chain employs TRBV19 and TRBJ2-2; D unclear. CDR3 length: 16 amino acids. Trimming pared 0 bases from V and 0 bases from J, leaving 8 bases between. The germline V gene encodes CDR1 LNHDA and CDR2 SQIVND (reference sequence). In DNA form, the CDR3 reads TGTGCCAGTAGTATAGATCGGAGACCGAACACCGGGGAGCTGTTTTTT. Protein product: CASSIDRRPNTGELFF.

The chain combines TRBV5-1 with TRBJ2-2; 8 nucleotides align to TRBD2. The V gene end was trimmed by 0 bases and the J gene end by 5 bases; junction bases not matched to a gene: 6. CDR1 is SGHRS and CDR2 is YFSETQ in the germline V gene. CDR3 length equals 16 residues. The CDR3 DNA is TGCGCCAGCAGCTTGGGAGCGGGAGAGGTTACCGGGGAGCTGTTTTTT. The encoded protein is CASSLGAGEVTGELFF.

CDR3 amino acids: CATSDGDRDEAFF. CDR3 coding DNA: TGTGCCACCAGTGACGGGGACAGGGATGAAGCTTTCTTT. V and J are TRBV24-1 and TRBJ1-1; 9 bases agree with TRBD1. J lost 7 bases, V lost 4 bases, and 3 bases had no gene match. Germline lookup yields CDR1 KGHDR and CDR2 SFDVKD. The CDR3 covers 13 residues.

The J gene is TRBJ2-7, the V gene TRBV19; TRBD2 matches 8 bases. Germline-derived CDR1 and CDR2 are LNHDA and SQIVND (reference sequence). This CDR3 region has 16 residues. Trimming took 7 bases from V and 5 from J; bases not matched to a gene: 16. CDR3 bases: TGTGCCAGTACGCCCCGGGGGCGGGAGGCCCCCCACGAGCAGTACGTC. Translating gives CASTPRGREAPHEQYV.

The chain has TRBV19 and TRBJ1-2; TRBD1 is a possible D gene (5 bases). The V end lost 7 bases, the J end lost 3 bases, and 12 bases lay between the germline ends. The CDR3 extends over 13 amino acids. Germline CDR1 reads LNHDA; CDR2 reads SQIVND (reference sequence). The CDR3 protein is CASKVSGYYGYTF. CDR3 DNA: TGTGCCAGTAAAGTCTCAGGGTACTATGGCTACACCTTC.

The table lists this clone with a count of one. This same CDR3 is encoded by further DNA sequences in the sample. The chain carries TRBV6-5 and TRBJ1-3; no clear D gene. Germline V CDR1 and CDR2: MNHEY, SVGAGI. The CDR3 is made up of 14 amino acids. V lost 0 bases, J lost 3 bases, and 6 bases lay in between. This chain's CDR3 is CASSYSTGGNTIYF. The CDR3 DNA is TGTGCCAGCAGTTACTCGACGGGTGGAAACACCATATATTTT.

This rearrangement joins TRBV11-1 to TRBJ2-1, with a weak D call TRBD2 (6 bases). The germline gives CDR1 SGHAT, CDR2 FQDESV (reference sequence). This CDR3 region has 16 residues. With 5 bases removed from V and 7 bases from J, the gap between germline ends came to 21 bases. The CDR3 bases are TGTGCCAGCAGCCCGCGGGAAGGACTGCCATTAAATGAGCAGTTCTTC. Residues: CASSPREGLPLNEQFF.

This chain uses TRBV30 with TRBJ1-2; 7 bases map to TRBD1. Germline V gene data show CDR1 as GTSNPN and CDR2 as SVGIG (reference sequence). The CDR3 is 14 residues long. The V and J ends lost 1 base and 0 bases, in that order; junction bases with no gene match: 2. CDR3 DNA: TGTGCCTGGAGTGGGGGACAGCCTAACTATGGCTACACCTTC. As protein: CAWSGGQPNYGYTF.

This clone came up a few times. The chain links TRBV5-1 to TRBJ2-5; TRBD1 agrees at 10 bases. Losses at the gene ends were 2 bases for V and 3 bases for J; bases not matched to a gene: 1. This CDR3 is built from 14 residues. Germline V gene lookup returns CDR1 SGHRS and CDR2 YFSETQ. The CDR3 loop is CASSFGTGEETQYF. CDR3 bases: TGCGCCAGCAGCTTCGGGACAGGGGAAGAGACCCAGTACTTC.

This chain links TRBV6-5 with TRBJ2-2, with 8 bases that match TRBD1. CDR3 length: 15 residues. Germline lookup yields CDR1 MNHEY and CDR2 SVGAGI. V trimming: 4 bases; J trimming: 6 bases; junction bases outside the gene matches: 7. The CDR3 region has the DNA TGTGCCAGCAGTTCCTGGACAGGGTTAGCCGGGGAGCTGTTTTTT. Translated, it gives CASSSWTGLAGELFF.

This clone was picked up a small number of times. The chain carries TRBV5-1 and TRBJ2-3; 7 positions agree with TRBD2. This CDR3 region has 14 residues. Germline CDR1 and CDR2: SGHRS and YFSETQ. V shed 3 bases and J 1 base; nucleotides not matched to a gene: 2. DNA of the CDR3: TGCGCCAGCAGCTGGCTAGCGGGCACAGATACGCAGTATTTT. The encoded protein is CASSWLAGTDTQYF.